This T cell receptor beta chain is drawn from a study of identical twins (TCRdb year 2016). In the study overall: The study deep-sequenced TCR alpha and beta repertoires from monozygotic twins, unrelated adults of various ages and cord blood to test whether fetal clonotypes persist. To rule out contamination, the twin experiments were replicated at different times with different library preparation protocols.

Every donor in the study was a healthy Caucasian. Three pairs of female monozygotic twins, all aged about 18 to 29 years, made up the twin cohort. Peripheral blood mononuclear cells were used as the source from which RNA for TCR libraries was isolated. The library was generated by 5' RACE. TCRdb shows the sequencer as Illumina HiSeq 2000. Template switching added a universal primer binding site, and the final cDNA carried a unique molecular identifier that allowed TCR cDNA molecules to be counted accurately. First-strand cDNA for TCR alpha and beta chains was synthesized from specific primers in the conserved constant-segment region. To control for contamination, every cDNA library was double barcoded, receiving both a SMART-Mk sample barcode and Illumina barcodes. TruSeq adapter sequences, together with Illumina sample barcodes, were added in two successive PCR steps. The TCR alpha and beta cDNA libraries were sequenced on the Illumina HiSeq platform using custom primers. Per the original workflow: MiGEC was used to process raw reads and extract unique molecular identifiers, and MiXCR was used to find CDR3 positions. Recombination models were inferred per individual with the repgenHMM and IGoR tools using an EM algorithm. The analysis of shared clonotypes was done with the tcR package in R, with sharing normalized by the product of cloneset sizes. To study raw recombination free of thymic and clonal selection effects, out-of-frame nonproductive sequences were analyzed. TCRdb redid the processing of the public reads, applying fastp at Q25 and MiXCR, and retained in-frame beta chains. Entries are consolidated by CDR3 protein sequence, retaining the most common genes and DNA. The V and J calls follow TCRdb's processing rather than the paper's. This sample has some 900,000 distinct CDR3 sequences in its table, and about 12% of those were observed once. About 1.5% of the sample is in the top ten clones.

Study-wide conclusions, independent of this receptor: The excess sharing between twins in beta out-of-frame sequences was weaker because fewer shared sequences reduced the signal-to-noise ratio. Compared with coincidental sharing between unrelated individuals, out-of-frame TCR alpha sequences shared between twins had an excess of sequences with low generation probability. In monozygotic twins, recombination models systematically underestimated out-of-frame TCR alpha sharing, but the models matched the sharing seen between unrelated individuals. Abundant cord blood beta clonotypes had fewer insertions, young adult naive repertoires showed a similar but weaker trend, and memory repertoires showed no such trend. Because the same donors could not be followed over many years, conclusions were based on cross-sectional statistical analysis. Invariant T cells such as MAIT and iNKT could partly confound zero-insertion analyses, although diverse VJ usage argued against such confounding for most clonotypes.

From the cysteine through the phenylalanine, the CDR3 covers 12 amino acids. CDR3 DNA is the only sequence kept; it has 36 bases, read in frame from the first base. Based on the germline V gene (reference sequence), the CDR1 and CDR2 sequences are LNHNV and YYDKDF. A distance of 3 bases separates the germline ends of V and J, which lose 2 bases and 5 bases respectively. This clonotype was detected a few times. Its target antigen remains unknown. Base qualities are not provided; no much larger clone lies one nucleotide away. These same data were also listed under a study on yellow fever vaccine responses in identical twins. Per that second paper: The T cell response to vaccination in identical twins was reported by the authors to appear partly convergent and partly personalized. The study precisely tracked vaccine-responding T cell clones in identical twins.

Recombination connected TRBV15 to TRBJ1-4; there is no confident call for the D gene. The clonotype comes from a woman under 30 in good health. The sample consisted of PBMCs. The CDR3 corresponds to CATSRPNEKLFF. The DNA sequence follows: TGTGCCACCAGCAGACCAAATGAAAAACTGTTTTTT.